This T cell receptor (beta chain) is drawn from a study of monozygotic twins with cystic fibrosis. Overall study results and limits: Monozygotic CF twin pairs shared significantly more nucleotide-identical clonotypes than unrelated CF individuals did.

Trimming removed 3 bases at V and 6 bases at J, with 7 bases between. The CDR3 loop spans 12 amino acids. Per the germline V gene, CDR1 is SGHRS and CDR2 is YFSETQ. Remarks on this clone: Its antigen is unidentified.

The assay was immunoSEQ multiplex PCR, and TCRdb's table has in-frame clones only and misses some. Of around 30,000 clones detected, just under 85% appear once; the ten largest clones hold about 0.96%. The specimen sequenced was blood. The chain combines TRBV5-1 with TRBJ2-1; D might be TRBD1 (6 bases). This sequence originates from a girl aged 2-10 years with cystic fibrosis. CDR3 in DNA: TGCGCCAGCAGCTGGGACATCAATGAGCAGTTCTTC. This gives the protein CASSWDINEQFF. The full variable domain, its missing parts supplied by reference TRBV5-1 and TRBJ2-1, is KAGVTQTPRYLIKTRGQQVTLSCSPISGHRSVSWYQQTPGQGLQFLFEYFSETQRNKGNFPGRFSGRQFSNSRSEMNVSTLELGDSALYLCASSWDINEQFFGPGTRLTVL.